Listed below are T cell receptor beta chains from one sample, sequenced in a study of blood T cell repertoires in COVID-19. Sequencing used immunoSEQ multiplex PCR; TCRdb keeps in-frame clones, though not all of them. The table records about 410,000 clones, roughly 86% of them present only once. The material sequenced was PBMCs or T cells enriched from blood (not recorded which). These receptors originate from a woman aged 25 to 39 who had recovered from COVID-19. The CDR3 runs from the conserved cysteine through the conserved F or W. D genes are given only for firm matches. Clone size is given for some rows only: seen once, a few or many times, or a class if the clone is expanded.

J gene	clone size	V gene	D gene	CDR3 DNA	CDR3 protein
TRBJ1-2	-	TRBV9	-	TGTGCCAGCAGCGGCCTGCAGGGGTCTTATGGCTACACCTTC	CASSGLQGSYGYTF
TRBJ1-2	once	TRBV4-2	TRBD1	TGTGCCAGCAGCCAAGGGCCGGGACAGAACTATGGCTACACCTTC	CASSQGPGQNYGYTF
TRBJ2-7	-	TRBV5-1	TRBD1	TGCGCCAGCAGCTGGGACAGGGGTGATTACGAGCAGTACTTC	CASSWDRGDYEQYF
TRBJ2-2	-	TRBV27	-	TGTGCCAGCAGTTTATCCGGTCTCACCGGGGAGCTGTTTTTT	CASSLSGLTGELFF
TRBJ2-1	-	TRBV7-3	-	TGTGCCAGCAGCTTAATTAGAGCGTCGGGTTTGGATGAGCAGTTCTTC	CASSLIRASGLDEQFF
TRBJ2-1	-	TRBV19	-	TGTGCCAGTAGTATTACCGACACTGACGGTGAGCAGTTCTTC	CASSITDTDGEQFF
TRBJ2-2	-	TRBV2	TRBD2	TGTGCCAGCAGTGAAGGGTGGACTAGCGACACCGGGGAGCTGTTTTTT	CASSEGWTSDTGELFF
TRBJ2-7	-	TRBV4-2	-	TGTGCCAGCAGCCAAATTTCCCATGACACCTCCTACGAGCAGTACTTC	CASSQISHDTSYEQYF
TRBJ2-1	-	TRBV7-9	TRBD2	TGTGCCAGCAGCCAAAGACTAGCGGGAGGGCTATACAATGAGCAGTTCTTC	CASSQRLAGGLYNEQFF
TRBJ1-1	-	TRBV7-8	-	TGTGCCAGCAGCTTAGTGGGGGGAGGGAACACTGAAGCTTTCTTT	CASSLVGGGNTEAFF
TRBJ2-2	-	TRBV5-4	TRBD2	TGTGCCAGCAGCTCGGGACTAGCGGGAGTTGCCACCGGGGAGCTGTTTTTT	CASSSGLAGVATGELFF
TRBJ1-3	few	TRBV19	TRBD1	TGTGCCAGCCAGGACAGGGCCCAGAGAAACACCATATATTTT	CASQDRAQRNTIYF
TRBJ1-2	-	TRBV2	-	TGTGCCAGCAGGAGACAGGTCTATGGCTACACCTTC	CASRRQVYGYTF
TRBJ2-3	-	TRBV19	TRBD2	TGTGCCACCCAGGGGACTAGCGGGAGCACAGATACGCAGTATTTT	CATQGTSGSTDTQYF
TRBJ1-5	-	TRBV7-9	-	TGTGCCAGCAGCCACCCGCCAGGGTATAATCAGCCCCAGCATTTT	CASSHPPGYNQPQHF
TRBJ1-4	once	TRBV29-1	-	TGCAGCGTTTCCGGACAGACTAATGAAAAACTGTTTTTT	CSVSGQTNEKLFF
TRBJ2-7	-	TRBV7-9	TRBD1	TGTGCCAGCAGCTTAGTTATCGGACAGGGTTACGAGCAGTACTTC	CASSLVIGQGYEQYF